Shown below are 24 T cell receptor beta chains from a single sample sequenced in a study of tumor and adjacent non-tumor tissue in lung cancer. TCRbeta libraries were built with three rounds of nested PCR, modified from ARM-PCR. Via MiXCR, TCRdb re-called the multiplex PCR reads, giving one row per CDR3 protein. The table lists 85,000 to 130,000 distinct CDR3 sequences, roughly 60% of them singletons, with approximately 19% in the top ten. No cell sorting was done before RNA was extracted from the tissue. This non-tumor lung sample came from over 3 cm beyond the tumor edge. Sequencing was done on a sample of distant non-tumor lung tissue. The receptors come from a man younger than 45 with non-small cell lung cancer.

In regard to this clonotype: An end of the junction differs from the germline gene, which may be a read error. CDR3 coding DNA: TGCGCCAGCAGCCAAAATCTTGTTTGGTACGGGGGCTACATAACCTACGAGCAATACTTC. Amino acids: CASSQNLVWYGGYITYEQYF. The chain couples TRBV4-1 to TRBJ2-7; D could derive from TRBD1 or TRBD2 (6 bases each). In germline, CDR1 is MGHRA, CDR2 YSYEKL. The CDR3 length is 20 residues.

This sequence joins TRBV20-1 and TRBJ1-1; D not certain. Trimming took 6 bases from V and 11 from J, leaving 19 bases between them. Germline V gene lookup returns CDR1 DFQATT and CDR2 SNEGSKA (reference sequence). This CDR3 is built from 12 residues. CDR3 DNA: TGCAGTGCCGTCCACAGTGCCGTATTGGCTTTCTTT. Encoded protein: CSAVHSAVLAFF.

The CDR3 reads CASSFGIGASVRGGELFF. The CDR3 DNA reads as TGTGCCAGCAGCTTCGGTATCGGGGCCTCGGTCCGCGGCGGGGAGCTGTTTTTT. This chain joins TRBV11-2 and TRBJ2-2; D tentatively reads TRBD1 or TRBD2 (5 bases each). Germline CDR1 SGHAT, CDR2 FQNNGV. V was trimmed by 3 bases and J by 7 bases, leaving 24 bases between them. The CDR3 sequence is 18 residues long.

In this sample, this clonotype turned up a few times. DNA of the CDR3: TGTGCCAGTAGTATAGACGCACATCTAGGGGGCGGGACGCAGTATTTT. Translation gives CASSIDAHLGGGTQYF. The rearrangement joins TRBV19 to TRBJ2-3; 7 bases line up with TRBD1. The V and J ends lost 0 bases and 9 bases, in that order; junction bases with no gene match: 12. CDR3 size: 16 residues. CDR1 and CDR2 from the germline V gene are LNHDA and SQIVND (reference sequence).

CDR3 residues: CASIKTGTSAQYF. In DNA, the CDR3 is TGTGCCAGCATCAAGACCGGGACTAGCGCGCAGTATTTT. The chain has TRBV12-3 or TRBV12-4 and TRBJ2-3; 10 nucleotides line up with TRBD2. With 7 bases clipped from V and 10 bases from J, the junction kept 8 bases outside the gene matches. The CDR3 totals 13 residues.

This clonotype was detected many times. The chain combines TRBV12-3 or TRBV12-4 with TRBJ2-3; TRBD2 matches 10 bases. J was trimmed by 5 bases and V by 3 bases; bases with no gene match: 5. This CDR3 has 15 amino acids. DNA for the CDR3: TGTGCCAGCAGTTTTAGCGGGGGGCCGGGAGATACGCAGTATTTT. This codes for CASSFSGGPGDTQYF.

In regard to this clonotype: The germline gene is not matched at one end of the junction; a read error may be the cause. The chain links TRBV20-1 to TRBJ1-1, with D possibly matching TRBD1 (5 bases). The CDR3 length is 13 residues. Germline V gene lookup returns CDR1 DFQATT and CDR2 SNEGSKA (reference sequence). The CDR3 DNA is TGCAGTGCTAGCGCGACAGTAAACAGTGAAGCTTTCTTT. This sequence encodes CSASATVNSEAFF.

CDR3 sequence: CASSESDRGADQFQHF. CDR3 nucleotides: TGCGCCAGCAGTGAGTCGGACAGGGGGGCGGATCAGTTCCAGCATTTT. The rearrangement uses TRBV10-2 and TRBJ1-5; 10 bases fit TRBD1. The germline CDR1 and CDR2 sequences are WSHSY and SAAADI. Trimming cost V 0 bases and J 12 bases; bases outside gene matches: 11. This CDR3 comprises 16 residues.

This clonotype was seen at least ten times. The genes are TRBV6-2 or TRBV6-3 and TRBJ1-1; TRBD1 might be the D (5 bases). Between the trimmed V and J ends, which lost 5 bases and 2 bases, there was a span of 12 bases. Per the germline V gene, CDR1 is MNHEY and CDR2 is SVGEGT. This CDR3 comprises 14 residues. The CDR3: CASSRGYRNTEAFF. The CDR3 bases are TGTGCCAGCAGTCGGGGCTATCGAAACACTGAAGCTTTCTTT.

The J gene is TRBJ2-7, the V gene TRBV11-1, with D perhaps given as TRBD1 or TRBD2 (5 bases each). The CDR3 consists of 14 residues. V was cut by 3 bases and J by 0 bases, with 9 bases left in between. CDR1 SGHAT and CDR2 FQDESV come from the germline V gene (reference sequence). The chain's CDR3 is CASSFGGPSYEQYV. The CDR3 coding sequence is TGTGCCAGCAGCTTTGGGGGACCCTCCTACGAGCAGTACGTC.

CDR3 amino acids: CSALRGVPYEQYF. For the CDR3, the DNA is TGCAGTGCCCTTAGAGGGGTTCCCTACGAGCAGTACTTC. The rearrangement uses TRBV20-1 and TRBJ2-7; either TRBD1 or TRBD2 may supply D (5 bases each). Germline V gene sequence: CDR1 DFQATT, CDR2 SNEGSKA (reference sequence). Trimming cost V 6 bases and J 2 bases, with 14 bases left between them. The CDR3 length is 13 residues.

The chain joins TRBV20-1 to TRBJ2-1; D may be TRBD1 (7 bases). The CDR3 has 16 residues. Germline V lookup: CDR1 DFQATT, CDR2 SNEGSKA (reference sequence). V was cut by 7 bases and J by 8 bases, with 27 bases left in between. CDR3 coding DNA: TGCAGTGTTCCCCGATCTGGGGGGAAGGGGGCTGATGAGCAGTTCTTC. This sequence encodes CSVPRSGGKGADEQFF.

This clonotype showed up many times. The V call is TRBV10-3, the J call TRBJ1-1; D unclear. Germline V CDR1 and CDR2: ENHRY, SYGVKD. V was cut by 2 bases and J by 1 base, with 5 bases left in between. The CDR3 extends over 13 amino acids. CDR3 residues: CAISEVGNTEAFF. CDR3 DNA: TGTGCCATCAGTGAGGTTGGGAACACTGAAGCTTTCTTT.

This clonotype was seen only a few times. The CDR3 bases are TGTGCCAGCAGCTTACAGGGGGGGGAACTAGCGGAGAACAATGAGCAGTTCTTC. Residues: CASSLQGGELAENNEQFF. V and J are TRBV11-2 and TRBJ2-1; possibly TRBD2 for D (8 bases). CDR1 is SGHAT and CDR2 is FQNNGV in the germline V gene. This CDR3 spans 18 amino acids. Trimming pared 2 bases from V and 5 bases from J, leaving 22 bases between.

Remarks on this clonotype: One end of the junction does not line up with germline, which may come from a read error. As DNA, the CDR3 is TGTGTCAGCAGCTCCCGTACAGGGGACCAGCCCCAGCATTTT. Protein sequence: CVSSSRTGDQPQHF. The chain is built from TRBV7-8 and TRBJ1-5; 7 nucleotides align to TRBD1. Germline-derived CDR1 and CDR2 are SGHVS and FQNEAQ. This CDR3 spans 14 amino acids.

Concerning this clonotype: One junction end disagrees with the germline gene, perhaps due to a read error. The CDR3 coding sequence is TGTACCAGCAGCTTATCGGTGGGGGCGTCCGGGAAGCTGTTTTTT. The encoded protein is CTSSLSVGASGKLFF. The rearrangement links TRBV11-1 to TRBJ2-2, with D tentatively TRBD1 (6 bases). Germline-derived CDR1 and CDR2 are SGHAT and FQDESV (reference sequence). This CDR3 is built from 15 residues.

About this clonotype itself: This may be a read error, as it is one base from a much larger clone. The chain couples TRBV5-6 to TRBJ2-1, with D hard to call. Germline CDR1 reads SGHDT; CDR2 reads YYEEEE. This CDR3 comprises 11 residues. The CDR3 DNA follows: TGTACCAGCAGCTGGGTCGGTGAGCAGTTCTTC. Translating it yields CTSSWVGEQFF. Combining the CDR3 with reference TRBV5-6 and TRBJ2-1 gives the whole variable domain DAGVTQSPTHLIKTRGQQVTLRCSPKSGHDTVSWYQQALGQGPQFIFQYYEEEERQRGNFPDRFSGHQFPNYSSELNVNALLLGDSALYLCTSSWVGEQFFGPGTRLTVL.

The table lists this clonotype with a few counts. The gene calls are TRBV11-2 and TRBJ2-7, with a possible D match to TRBD1 (5 bases). CDR3 size: 14 residues. Germline V gene data show CDR1 as SGHAT and CDR2 as FQNNGV. V lost 5 bases, J lost 4 bases, and 15 bases lay in between. For the CDR3, the DNA is TGTGCCAGCAGCCTTGCGGCTAGGACATACGAGCAGTACTTC. Translated, it gives CASSLAARTYEQYF.

The chain links TRBV19 to TRBJ2-2; D is perhaps TRBD1 (5 bases). CDR1 is LNHDA and CDR2 is SQIVND in the germline V gene (reference sequence). V lost 6 bases and J lost 1, with 12 bases in between. The CDR3 contains 15 residues. CDR3 sequence reads: CASRLRQQNTGELFF. The CDR3 DNA reads as TGTGCCAGTAGACTAAGACAGCAGAACACCGGGGAGCTGTTTTTT.

As concerns this clonotype: At one end, the junction sequence differs from germline, possibly due to a read error. The V gene is TRBV6-2 or TRBV6-3, the J gene TRBJ2-7; D is unresolved. The CDR3 totals 14 residues. Germline CDR1 is MNHEY and CDR2 is SVGEGT. The CDR3, as DNA: TGTGTCAGCAGTTCTCAGTGGTCCTCCTACGAGCAGTACTTC. It codes for CVSSSQWSSYEQYF.

The genes are TRBV19 and TRBJ1-6; D is unclear. CDR3 length: 13 residues. In germline, CDR1 is LNHDA, CDR2 SQIVND (reference sequence). V was shortened by 8 bases and J by 8 bases, with 13 bases between the two germline ends. CDR3 nucleotide sequence: TGTGCCAGTGGGCCAGTATTGTATTCACCCCTCCACTTT. Translation gives CASGPVLYSPLHF. Complete variable domain (other parts from reference TRBV19 and TRBJ1-6): DGGITQSPKYLFRKEGQNVTLSCEQNLNHDAMYWYRQDPGQGLRLIYYSQIVNDFQKGDIAEGYSVSREKKESFPLTVTSAQKNPTAFYLCASGPVLYSPLHFGNGTRLTVT.

Concerning this clonotype: The junction and the germline gene differ at one end; a read error may be behind it. The chain combines TRBV11-2 with TRBJ2-7, with D tentatively TRBD1 or TRBD2 (5 bases each). The germline V gene has CDR1 SGHAT and CDR2 FQNNGV. This CDR3 spans 16 amino acids. The CDR3 nucleotides are TGTGACAGCAGCCCCGCAGGGCTAGCCAGCTCCTATGAGCAGTACTTC. Translating gives CDSSPAGLASSYEQYF.

This clonotype was detected a few times. At one end the junction does not follow the germline gene, possibly because of a read error. The CDR3 reads CASSLQAHAPHHF. The CDR3 nucleotides read TGTGCCAGCAGTTTGCAGGCGCATGCGCCCCACCATTTT. The genes are TRBV12-3 or TRBV12-4 and TRBJ1-5; no clear D. The CDR3 covers 13 residues.

CDR3 nucleotides: TGTGCCAGCAGGTACGGTCGGGGTACCGCTGAAGCTTTCTTT. It encodes CASRYGRGTAEAFF. This chain joins TRBV11-3 and TRBJ1-1, with D uncertain. The germline CDR1 and CDR2 sequences are SGHNT and YENEEA. V was clipped by 6 bases and J by 6 bases, with 17 bases between them. This CDR3 has 14 amino acids.